These 13 T cell receptor beta chains were sequenced from one sample in a study of blood T cell repertoires in COVID-19. Using immunoSEQ multiplex PCR, the repertoire was profiled, and TCRdb retains in-frame clones only, with some absent. The table shows some 150,000 clones, with just over 85% occurring only once. The specimen sequenced was PBMCs or T cells enriched from blood (not recorded which). The receptors shown here come from a man aged 50 to 60 who had recovered from COVID-19.

The chain recombines TRBV11-2 with TRBJ2-5; D call uncertain. V gave up 6 bases and J gave up 3 bases, with 14 bases separating them. There are 14 residues in the CDR3. Germline V gene lookup returns CDR1 SGHAT and CDR2 FQNNGV. The CDR3 spells CASRAGAREETQYF. The CDR3 region has the DNA TGTGCCAGCAGGGCCGGAGCCCGGGAAGAGACCCAGTACTTC.

The V gene is TRBV5-1, the J gene TRBJ1-6; D is ambiguous. CDR1 SGHRS and CDR2 YFSETQ come from the germline V gene. This CDR3 comprises 14 residues. Trimming removed 0 bases from V and 7 bases from J, with 8 bases in between. CDR3 in amino acids: CASSLGAQNSPLHF. CDR3 coding DNA: TGCGCCAGCAGCTTGGGGGCCCAGAATTCACCCCTCCACTTT.

The genes are TRBV19 and TRBJ1-5; D is uncertain. Looked up from germline, CDR1 is LNHDA and CDR2 is SQIVND (reference sequence). The CDR3 loop spans 15 amino acids. Trimming took 0 bases from V and 7 from J, leaving 13 bases between them. The CDR3 spells CASSIEDPRGQPQHF. In DNA form, the CDR3 reads TGTGCCAGTAGTATAGAGGATCCACGAGGCCAGCCCCAGCATTTT.

V and J are TRBV6-5 and TRBJ1-2, with 10 bases matching TRBD1. The CDR3 has 15 amino acids. CDR1 and CDR2 from the germline V gene are MNHEY and SVGAGI. The V segment lost 6 bases and the J segment 2 bases; nucleotides outside the gene matches: 6. CDR3 amino acids: CASRRQGAINYGYTF. As DNA, the CDR3 is TGTGCCAGCAGGAGACAGGGGGCGATCAACTATGGCTACACCTTC.

The CDR3 region is CASREGLRNSPLHF. Written as DNA, the CDR3 is TGCGCCAGCAGAGAAGGACTCCGGAATTCACCCCTCCACTTT. This rearrangement joins TRBV5-1 to TRBJ1-6; D remains ambiguous. Germline V gives CDR1 SGHRS, CDR2 YFSETQ. CDR3 size: 14 residues. Trimming removed 5 bases from V and 7 bases from J, with 13 bases in between.

This clone was recorded only once. The same CDR3 arises from other DNA sequences in this sample as well. The J gene is TRBJ1-5, the V gene TRBV19; TRBD1 agrees at 7 bases. There are 15 residues in the CDR3. Germline CDR1 and CDR2: LNHDA and SQIVND (reference sequence). The V gene end was trimmed by 5 bases and the J gene end by 0 bases; junction bases not matched to a gene: 4. CDR3 sequence reads: CASSRQGDSNQPQHF. The CDR3 coding sequence is TGTGCCAGTAGTCGACAGGGAGATAGCAATCAGCCCCAGCATTTT.

This sequence joins TRBV6-2 or TRBV6-3 and TRBJ1-1; possibly TRBD1 for D (5 bases). Trimming stripped 5 bases from V and 0 bases from J, with 7 bases between. CDR3 length: 13 residues. Germline-derived CDR1 and CDR2 are MNHEY and SVGEGT. The CDR3 DNA is TGTGCCAGCAGTGGACACTTGAACACTGAAGCTTTCTTT. The encoded protein is CASSGHLNTEAFF.

The V and J genes are TRBV5-5 and TRBJ1-3; 8 bases agree with TRBD1. In germline, CDR1 is SGHKS, CDR2 YYEKEE (reference sequence). Trimming at V came to 3 bases and at J to 4 bases, leaving 9 bases not matched to a gene. The CDR3 totals 16 residues. The CDR3 loop reads CASSSTDRVIGNTIYF. CDR3 coding DNA: TGTGCCAGCAGCTCAACGGACAGGGTTATAGGAAACACCATATATTTT.

The chain has TRBV28 and TRBJ2-2, with unresolved D. V gave up 6 bases and J gave up 6 bases, with 11 bases separating them. CDR1 and CDR2 from the germline V gene are MDHEN and SYDVKM. The CDR3 loop spans 13 amino acids. The CDR3 here is CASSTRTAGELFF. The CDR3, as DNA: TGTGCCAGCAGCACTCGAACTGCCGGGGAGCTGTTTTTT.

The rearrangement joins TRBV4-2 to TRBJ2-5, with TRBD1 matching 9 bases. The CDR3 extends over 18 amino acids. CDR1 LGHNA and CDR2 YNFKEQ come from the germline V gene. With 2 bases clipped from V and 1 base from J, the junction kept 11 bases outside the gene matches. As DNA, the CDR3 is TGTGCCAGCAGCCAACGGGACAGGGTGGGAGAGGTCCAAGAGACCCAGTACTTC. Translation: CASSQRDRVGEVQETQYF.

In the case of this clone: This sample includes further DNA sequences coding for the same CDR3. This chain uses TRBV3-1 (or the pseudogene TRBV3-2) with TRBJ2-7, with 9 nucleotides matching TRBD2. Germline CDR1 reads LGHDT; CDR2 reads YNNKEL (reference sequence). Trimming cost V 3 bases and J 4 bases; bases outside gene matches: 1. The CDR3 has 13 residues. CDR3 region: CASSHLAGYEQYF. In DNA, the CDR3 is TGTGCCAGCAGCCACCTAGCGGGGTACGAGCAGTACTTC.

This clone has only a few counts. The genes are TRBV20-1 and TRBJ2-7; 8 nucleotides align to TRBD1. J was trimmed by 7 bases and V by 3 bases; bases with no gene match: 14. The germline CDR1 and CDR2 sequences are DFQATT and SNEGSKA (reference sequence). The CDR3 is 15 amino acids. As DNA, the CDR3 is TGCAGTGCTAGTTGGGGGCAGGGGGCAAATAGGGAGCAGTACGTC. This translates into CSASWGQGANREQYV.

This clone has more than one count but fewer than ten. The genes are TRBV7-2 and TRBJ2-2, with TRBD2 matching 8 bases. In germline, CDR1 is SGHTA, CDR2 FQGNSA. V trimming: 5 bases; J trimming: 8 bases; junction bases outside the gene matches: 13. The CDR3 covers 16 residues. This CDR3 reads CASSPQRGSLGGELFF. CDR3 DNA: TGTGCCAGCAGCCCCCAGCGGGGGAGCCTGGGGGGGGAGCTGTTTTTT. Based on the CDR3 plus reference TRBV7-2 and TRBJ2-2, the full variable domain is GAGVSQSPSNKVTEKGKDVELRCDPISGHTALYWYRQSLGQGLEFLIYFQGNSAPDKSGLPSDRFSAERTGGSVSTLTIQRTQQEDSAVYLCASSPQRGSLGGELFFGEGSRLTVL.